The next 21 T cell receptor beta chains were all read from a single sample in a study of OX40 agonist ivuxolimab in advanced cancers. Data came from immunoSEQ multiplex PCR; TCRdb stores just in-frame clones and leaves some out. Of around 63,000 clones listed, over 75% are singletons. Sample: CD4+ or CD8+ T cells sorted from blood, taken in a trial of the OX40 agonist ivuxolimab. Every receptor here comes from an adult with an advanced solid tumor such as melanoma, head and neck, liver or kidney cancer.

The chain is built from TRBV28 and TRBJ2-2; perhaps D is TRBD1 or TRBD2 (5 bases each). This CDR3 comprises 17 residues. CDR1 MDHEN and CDR2 SYDVKM come from the germline V gene. The ends were cut back, 6 bases at V and 5 bases at J, with 22 bases in the middle. DNA for the CDR3: TGTGCCAGCAGCCCCCCGTTCAGCGAGGGGTGGACCGGGGAGCTGTTTTTT. It codes for CASSPPFSEGWTGELFF.

The J gene is TRBJ2-3, the V gene TRBV7-9, with 7 bases that match TRBD1. Trimming cost V 4 bases and J 2 bases; bases outside gene matches: 6. CDR1 and CDR2 from the germline V gene are SEHNR and FQNEAQ (reference sequence). This CDR3 contains 15 residues. The CDR3 is CASSSSGQFTDTQYF. The CDR3 region has the DNA TGTGCCAGCAGCTCCTCGGGACAGTTCACAGATACGCAGTATTTT.

This chain uses TRBV7-8 with TRBJ1-1; 12 bases map to TRBD1. Germline CDR1 reads SGHVS; CDR2 reads FQNEAQ. J lost 3 bases, V lost 2 bases, and 4 bases had no gene match. The CDR3 totals 16 residues. CDR3 protein: CASSLRDRGRYTEAFF. The CDR3 region has the DNA TGTGCCAGCAGCTTAAGGGACAGGGGGCGTTACACTGAAGCTTTCTTT.

In this sample, this clone turned up a few times. The genes are TRBV10-1 and TRBJ2-5; TRBD2 matches at 8 bases. Germline values: CDR1 WNHNN, CDR2 SYGVQD (reference sequence). With 7 bases clipped from V and 5 bases from J, the junction kept 12 bases outside the gene matches. The length of the CDR3 is 15 residues. The CDR3 loop is CASTDGGAMIETQYF. For the CDR3, the DNA is TGCGCCAGCACCGACGGGGGGGCCATGATCGAGACCCAGTACTTC.

This clone was observed a single time. CDR3 DNA sequence: TGTGCCAGCAACCCGGACAGGACGTATGGGCAGCCCCAGCATTTT. Amino acid sequence: CASNPDRTYGQPQHF. The rearrangement uses TRBV27 and TRBJ1-5; 7 positions match TRBD1. The CDR3 is 15 residues long. The V gene end was trimmed by 7 bases and the J gene end by 7 bases; junction bases not matched to a gene: 13. CDR1 MNHEY and CDR2 SMNVEV come from the germline V gene (reference sequence).

The chain has TRBV29-1 and TRBJ2-3; maybe TRBD2 (6 bases). The V and J ends lost 8 bases and 0 bases respectively, with 9 bases between them. Germline V gene sequence: CDR1 SQVTM, CDR2 ANQGSEA. The CDR3 runs 12 residues. CDR3 protein: CSFSGSTDTQYF. The CDR3 bases are TGCAGCTTTAGCGGTAGCACAGATACGCAGTATTTT.

This chain joins TRBV23-1 and TRBJ1-4; a weak D match, TRBD1 (5 bases). TRBV23-1 is assigned to the ORF class and has an uncertain function. This CDR3 is 14 amino acids long. The ends were cut back, 6 bases at V and 4 bases at J, with 12 bases in the middle. The CDR3 nucleotides are TGCGCCAGCAGCCCCCAGGGCTTTAATGAAAAACTGTTTTTT. This gives the protein CASSPQGFNEKLFF.

A single count supports this clone. V usage is TRBV28 and J usage is TRBJ2-7; possible D gene TRBD1, 5 bases. The CDR3 runs to 13 residues. With 4 bases removed from V and 0 bases from J, the gap between germline ends came to 7 bases. Germline assignment: CDR1 MDHEN and CDR2 SYDVKM. The chain's CDR3 is CASSWGLSYEQYF. The CDR3 nucleotides are TGTGCCAGCAGTTGGGGCCTCTCCTACGAGCAGTACTTC.

The chain carries TRBV2 and TRBJ1-1; weak D call: TRBD1 (6 bases). The V and J ends lost 10 bases and 3 bases respectively, with 15 bases between them. CDR3 size: 13 residues. The germline gives CDR1 SNHLY, CDR2 FYNNEI. The CDR3 bases are TGTGCCAACAAGGGGGGTGGGTACACTGAAGCTTTCTTT. It encodes CANKGGGYTEAFF.

The chain is built from TRBV4-1 and TRBJ2-1; D may be TRBD1 or TRBD2 (6 bases each). CDR1 MGHRA and CDR2 YSYEKL come from the germline V gene. V lost 6 bases, J lost 9 bases, and 21 bases lay in between. This CDR3 region has 15 residues. This CDR3 reads CASSYPGSGATEQFF. The CDR3 DNA reads as TGCGCCAGCAGTTATCCCGGGTCGGGGGCGACTGAGCAGTTCTTC.

The chain is built from TRBV7-9 and TRBJ2-3, with 9 bases that match TRBD2. The V segment lost 1 base and the J segment 2 bases; nucleotides outside the gene matches: 10. The CDR3 extends over 18 amino acids. Germline CDR1 and CDR2: SEHNR and FQNEAQ (reference sequence). Here the CDR3 reads CASSLDPTGTSPTDTQYF. The CDR3 nucleotides are TGTGCCAGCAGCTTAGATCCAACCGGGACTAGCCCCACAGATACGCAGTATTTT.

The chain uses TRBV6-1 and TRBJ1-2, with D possibly TRBD1 on 5 matching bases. The germline V and J ends were trimmed by 4 bases and 8 bases, with 11 bases remaining between them. The germline gives CDR1 MNHNS, CDR2 SASEGT. The CDR3 is made up of 12 amino acids. The CDR3 DNA reads as TGTGCCAGCAGTGTTGGGGCTGGGGGCTACACCTTC. Its translation is CASSVGAGGYTF.

J is TRBJ2-3 and V is TRBV9; D unclear. Trimming took off 0 bases at V and 3 bases at J, with 8 bases between the two ends. CDR1 is SGDLS and CDR2 is YYNGEE in the germline V gene. CDR3 length: 14 residues. The CDR3 region has the DNA TGTGCCAGCAGCGTAGCTCCAGGTACAGATACGCAGTATTTT. It encodes CASSVAPGTDTQYF.

The chain employs TRBV5-1 and TRBJ2-7; 10 positions match TRBD1. Trimming at V came to 2 bases and at J to 9 bases, leaving 8 bases not matched to a gene. CDR3 length equals 14 residues. Germline-derived CDR1 and CDR2 are SGHRS and YFSETQ. This CDR3 reads CASSLTGTGERQYF. Here the CDR3 DNA reads TGCGCCAGCAGCTTAACCGGGACAGGGGAGCGGCAGTACTTC.

A single count supports this clone. V gene TRBV28 combines with J gene TRBJ1-3; TRBD1 is a possible D gene (5 bases). Germline CDR1 and CDR2: MDHEN and SYDVKM. Trimming took off 4 bases at V and 4 bases at J, with 11 bases between the two ends. The CDR3 contains 14 residues. This CDR3 reads CASSSGGSGNTIYF. For the CDR3, the DNA is TGTGCCAGCAGTTCCGGGGGGTCAGGAAACACCATATATTTT.

The rearrangement joins TRBV7-3 to TRBJ2-2; weak D call: TRBD1 (5 bases). Trimming took 1 base from V and 6 from J, leaving 6 bases between them. Germline V lookup: CDR1 SGHTA, CDR2 FQGTGA. The CDR3 totals 13 residues. CDR3 sequence reads: CASSLNRPGELFF. The CDR3 DNA is TGTGCCAGCAGCTTAAACAGGCCCGGGGAGCTGTTTTTT. Complete variable domain (other parts from reference TRBV7-3 and TRBJ2-2): GAGVSQTPSNKVTEKGKYVELRCDPISGHTALYWYRQSLGQGPEFLIYFQGTGAADDSGLPNDRFFAVRPEGSVSTLKIQRTERGDSAVYLCASSLNRPGELFFGEGSRLTVL.

The chain is built from TRBV28 and TRBJ2-7; weak D call: TRBD1 (6 bases). CDR1 and CDR2 (germline): MDHEN, SYDVKM. Trimming took 5 bases from V and 6 from J, leaving 20 bases between them. The CDR3 sequence is 15 residues long. The CDR3, as DNA: TGTGCCAGCAGTGATTCGGACAGCTGGAGGCCCGAGCAGTACTTC. It codes for CASSDSDSWRPEQYF. The full variable domain, with the rest looked up from reference TRBV28 and TRBJ2-7, is DVKVTQSSRYLVKRTGEKVFLECVQDMDHENMFWYRQDPGLGLRLIYFSYDVKMKEKGDIPEGYSVSREKKERFSLILESASTNQTSMYLCASSDSDSWRPEQYFGPGTRLTVT.

The rearrangement links TRBV2 to TRBJ2-2; possibly TRBD2 for D (5 bases). Looked up from germline, CDR1 is SNHLY and CDR2 is FYNNEI. Trimming removed 7 bases at V and 7 bases at J, with 16 bases between. The CDR3 length is 14 residues. CDR3 coding DNA: TGTGCCAGCACCATTCTAGCCTGGGGCGGGGAGCTGTTTTTT. Its protein is CASTILAWGGELFF.

This chain uses TRBV4-2 with TRBJ2-3; D remains unclear. The CDR3 has 14 residues. V gave up 5 bases and J gave up 0 bases, with 9 bases separating them. Per the germline V gene, CDR1 is LGHNA and CDR2 is YNFKEQ. CDR3 DNA: TGTGCCAGCAGCTTGGCCAGAAGCACAGATACGCAGTATTTT. Translating it yields CASSLARSTDTQYF.

This chain connects TRBV9 to TRBJ2-3, with TRBD2 identical over 9 bases. J was trimmed by 1 base and V by 4 bases; bases with no gene match: 4. In germline, CDR1 is SGDLS, CDR2 YYNGEE. The CDR3 is 15 amino acids. CDR3 protein: CASSPRTSGTDTQYF. CDR3 coding DNA: TGTGCCAGCAGCCCGAGGACTAGCGGCACAGATACGCAGTATTTT.

This CDR3 reads CASSLGGDSSNTGELFF. The CDR3 DNA is TGTGCCAGCAGCTTAGGGGGAGACTCATCCAACACCGGGGAGCTGTTTTTT. The chain employs TRBV7-6 and TRBJ2-2, with D maybe TRBD2 (5 bases). Germline lookup yields CDR1 SGHVS and CDR2 FNYEAQ. CDR3 length: 17 residues. V lost 1 base and J lost 2, with 14 bases in between.